These 28 T cell receptor beta chains originate from one sample sequenced in a study of blood T cell repertoires in COVID-19 (dated by TCRdb to the early 2020s). The library was obtained by the immunoSEQ multiplex PCR assay. What TCRdb holds here is the immuneACCESS table cut down to in-frame rearrangements. Part of the clones is not present; checked against another copy, under half of the missing clones reflect an unresolved V gene, and the others are unexplained. The sample records roughly 310,000 clones, roughly 90% of which are singletons. About 2.4% of the sample belongs to the ten largest clones. Sequenced input: PBMCs or T cells enriched from blood (not recorded which). The receptor source for this set is a man aged 60 to 75 who had recovered from COVID-19.

The chain links TRBV25-1 to TRBJ2-1; a weak D match, TRBD1 (5 bases). The V end was cut by 4 bases, the J end by 1 base, with 11 bases between. Germline V gene sequence: CDR1 MGHDK, CDR2 SYGVNS. The CDR3 consists of 15 residues. The CDR3 loop reads CASSAITGSYNEQFF. The DNA for the CDR3 is TGTGCCAGCAGTGCGATCACAGGTTCCTACAATGAGCAGTTCTTC. Supplemented by reference TRBV25-1 and TRBJ2-1, the full variable domain reads EADIYQTPRYLVIGTGKKITLECSQTMGHDKMYWYQQDPGMELHLIHYSYGVNSTEKGDLSSESTVSRIRTEHFPLTLESARPSHTSQYLCASSAITGSYNEQFFGPGTRLTVL.

The gene calls are TRBV19 and TRBJ2-3, with TRBD2 identical over 13 bases. Germline V gene lookup returns CDR1 LNHDA and CDR2 SQIVND (reference sequence). The ends lost 5 bases at V and 3 bases at J; junction bases unmatched: 8. This CDR3 comprises 17 residues. DNA for the CDR3: TGTGCCAGTAGTCTGAGACTAGCGGGAGGAGCGACAGATACGCAGTATTTT. It yields the protein CASSLRLAGGATDTQYF. The full variable domain, its missing parts supplied by reference TRBV19 and TRBJ2-3, is DGGITQSPKYLFRKEGQNVTLSCEQNLNHDAMYWYRQDPGQGLRLIYYSQIVNDFQKGDIAEGYSVSREKKESFPLTVTSAQKNPTAFYLCASSLRLAGGATDTQYFGPGTRLTVL.

This clone was counted only a few times. The chain combines TRBV7-2 with TRBJ2-5; a possible D gene is TRBD1 (6 bases). The germline V gene has CDR1 SGHTA and CDR2 FQGNSA. CDR3 size: 14 residues. The V end was cut by 4 bases, the J end by 5 bases, with 14 bases between. The CDR3 DNA is TGTGCCAGCAGCTCAATCAGGGGTGGCGAGACCCAGTACTTC. This translates into CASSSIRGGETQYF.

The chain links TRBV6-6 to TRBJ1-2, with 11 bases aligning to TRBD1. Looked up from germline, CDR1 is MNHNY and CDR2 is SVGAGI (reference sequence). V was pared by 2 bases and J by 4 bases, with 6 bases of the junction left unmatched. This CDR3 has 16 residues. The CDR3, as DNA: TGTGCCAGCAGTTACACTTCGGGACAGGGGGTCTATGGCTACACCTTC. Protein: CASSYTSGQGVYGYTF.

This chain joins TRBV9 and TRBJ2-1, with D unclear. The CDR3 loop spans 15 amino acids. CDR1 SGDLS and CDR2 YYNGEE come from the germline V gene. Between the trimmed V and J ends, which lost 3 bases and 0 bases, there was a span of 10 bases. The CDR3: CASSDGASSYNEQFF. In DNA form, the CDR3 reads TGTGCCAGCAGCGATGGAGCCAGCTCCTACAATGAGCAGTTCTTC.

The chain uses TRBV18 and TRBJ2-7, with D possibly being TRBD2 (7 bases). This CDR3 has 13 residues. V lost 6 bases, J lost 6 bases, and 15 bases lay in between. CDR1 is KGHSH and CDR2 is LQKENI in the germline V gene. CDR3 sequence: CASSGGGELEQYF. CDR3 DNA: TGTGCCAGCTCCGGAGGGGGGGAACTCGAGCAGTACTTC.

The rearrangement joins TRBV6-5 to TRBJ2-2; tentatively, D is TRBD2 (5 bases). This CDR3 is 15 amino acids long. Germline CDR1 and CDR2: MNHEY and SVGAGI. V was trimmed by 9 bases and J by 2 bases, leaving 16 bases between them. The DNA of the CDR3 is TGTGCCAGTCGCTTTGGGAGATCTAACACCGGGGAGCTGTTTTTT. Translated: CASRFGRSNTGELFF.

This chain links TRBV5-5 with TRBJ1-1; TRBD1 agrees at 7 bases. Trimming took 4 bases from V and 0 from J; bases not matched to a gene: 3. CDR1 SGHKS and CDR2 YYEKEE come from the germline V gene (reference sequence). This CDR3 region has 14 residues. The CDR3 DNA reads as TGTGCCAGCAGCCGACAGGGCCTGAACACTGAAGCTTTCTTT. It is translated as CASSRQGLNTEAFF.

This rearrangement joins TRBV7-6 to TRBJ2-5; 9 nucleotides agree with TRBD2. This CDR3 is built from 16 residues. The germline V gene has CDR1 SGHVS and CDR2 FNYEAQ. The trim removed 1 base at V and 5 bases at J, leaving 8 bases unmatched. DNA of the CDR3: TGTGCCAGCAGCTTAGTCGTCGGTCTAGCGGGGGAGACCCAGTACTTC. Amino acids: CASSLVVGLAGETQYF.

The chain combines TRBV7-2 with TRBJ1-1; 8 bases agree with TRBD1. With V trimmed by 5 bases and J by 4 bases, 9 bases remained unmatched. Germline V gene data show CDR1 as SGHTA and CDR2 as FQGNSA. This CDR3 has 15 amino acids. In nucleotides, the CDR3 is TGTGCCAGCAGCGAAGCAGGGGGCTCTATCACTGAAGCTTTCTTT. This gives the protein CASSEAGGSITEAFF.

The V and J genes are TRBV7-2 and TRBJ2-6; D might be TRBD2 (6 bases). CDR3 length: 14 amino acids. Germline CDR1 SGHTA, CDR2 FQGNSA. The V end was cut by 7 bases, the J end by 3 bases, with 10 bases between. CDR3 bases: TGTGCCAGCACCCTGGGAGGTGGGGCCAACGTCCTGACTTTC. Protein: CASTLGGGANVLTF.

The rearrangement links TRBV15 to TRBJ2-5; D not resolved. This CDR3 contains 14 residues. Trimming removed 2 bases from V and 1 base from J, with 8 bases in between. Germline values: CDR1 LNHNV, CDR2 YYDKDF (reference sequence). CDR3 region: CATSRRSSQETQYF. The CDR3 bases are TGTGCCACCAGCAGACGGTCGTCCCAAGAGACCCAGTACTTC.

V gene TRBV6-5 combines with J gene TRBJ2-1; TRBD2 matches 15 bases. V lost 2 bases, J lost 7 bases, and 3 bases stayed unmatched. The CDR3 is made up of 16 amino acids. Germline loops: CDR1 MNHEY, CDR2 SVGAGI. The CDR3 protein is CASSYGGLAGGNEQFF. CDR3 coding DNA: TGTGCCAGCAGTTACGGGGGACTAGCGGGAGGTAATGAGCAGTTCTTC.

The chain carries TRBV27 and TRBJ1-4; D is uncertain. Germline V gene sequence: CDR1 MNHEY, CDR2 SMNVEV (reference sequence). V lost 6 bases, J lost 2 bases, and 10 bases lay in between. The CDR3 runs 14 residues. The CDR3 region has the DNA TGTGCCAGCAGGGGAGAGTGGACTAATGAAAAACTGTTTTTT. Translated: CASRGEWTNEKLFF.

The rearrangement links TRBV19 to TRBJ2-3; possible D gene TRBD1, 6 bases. Trimming took 11 bases from V and 10 from J, leaving 19 bases between them. There are 12 residues in the CDR3. Germline V gene sequence: CDR1 LNHDA, CDR2 SQIVND (reference sequence). CDR3 sequence: CAPQGPGDAQYF. For the CDR3, the DNA is TGTGCCCCTCAAGGCCCAGGGGATGCGCAGTATTTT.

The chain links TRBV4-2 to TRBJ1-1; the match to TRBD1 covers 7 bases. V was clipped by 0 bases and J by 3 bases; unmatched bases: 10. Germline-derived CDR1 and CDR2 are LGHNA and YNFKEQ. The CDR3 runs 17 residues. CDR3 DNA sequence: TGTGCCAGCAGCCAAGATCCTACAGGGGCGTCTCACACTGAAGCTTTCTTT. Encoded protein: CASSQDPTGASHTEAFF.

The V and J genes are TRBV5-5 and TRBJ2-3; 7 positions match TRBD1. Germline V CDR1 and CDR2: SGHKS, YYEKEE (reference sequence). CDR3 size: 15 residues. The V and J ends lost 5 bases and 5 bases, in that order; junction bases with no gene match: 11. CDR3 protein: CASSLRAGGIDTQYF. CDR3 nucleotides: TGTGCCAGCAGTCTGCGGGCAGGGGGTATAGATACGCAGTATTTT. The variable domain in full, with the rest retrieved from reference TRBV5-5 and TRBJ2-3, is DAGVTQSPTHLIKTRGQQVTLRCSPISGHKSVSWYQQVLGQGPQFIFQYYEKEERGRGNFPDRFSARQFPNYSSELNVNALLLGDSALYLCASSLRAGGIDTQYFGPGTRLTVL.

The rearrangement joins TRBV19 to TRBJ1-4; TRBD1 matches 7 bases. Germline V CDR1 and CDR2: LNHDA, SQIVND (reference sequence). The CDR3 loop spans 16 amino acids. V was pared by 3 bases and J by 0 bases, with 4 bases of the junction left unmatched. CDR3 residues: CASSMLGTATNEKLFF. The CDR3 nucleotides are TGTGCCAGTAGTATGCTAGGGACAGCAACTAATGAAAAACTGTTTTTT.

The DNA of the CDR3 is TGTGCCACCAGTGATACGCTAAATACTGAAGCTTTCTTT. This gives the protein CATSDTLNTEAFF. The chain carries TRBV24-1 and TRBJ1-1; D uncertain. CDR3 length: 13 amino acids. Germline V gene sequence: CDR1 KGHDR, CDR2 SFDVKD. The germline V and J ends were trimmed by 3 bases and 5 bases, with 9 bases remaining between them.

Only one count was recorded for this clone. This sequence joins TRBV6-2 or TRBV6-3 and TRBJ1-1, with D maybe TRBD1 (6 bases). Per germline, CDR1 MNHEY and CDR2 SVGEGT. Trimming took off 2 bases at V and 0 bases at J, with 7 bases between the two ends. This CDR3 has 14 amino acids. The DNA of the CDR3 is TGTGCCAGCAGTTACCAGGGGCTGAACACTGAAGCTTTCTTT. Translation: CASSYQGLNTEAFF.

V and J are TRBV5-1 and TRBJ2-5, with D possibly TRBD2 on 5 matching bases. The germline V and J ends were trimmed by 3 bases and 5 bases, with 17 bases remaining between them. This CDR3 is built from 15 residues. Germline V gene data show CDR1 as SGHRS and CDR2 as YFSETQ. The CDR3 loop reads CASSSGPSNGETQYF. The CDR3 DNA reads as TGCGCCAGCAGCTCCGGTCCTAGCAACGGCGAGACCCAGTACTTC.

The chain carries TRBV5-1 and TRBJ2-5, with TRBD2 identical over 8 bases. The length of the CDR3 is 15 residues. Germline trimming cut 1 base from V and 4 bases from J; bases unmatched to any gene: 6. From germline, CDR1 is SGHRS and CDR2 YFSETQ. The DNA of the CDR3 is TGCGCCAGCAGCTTGCGGGGGGGCTCGCGAGAGACCCAGTACTTC. It specifies CASSLRGGSRETQYF.

This chain connects TRBV6-6 to TRBJ1-6; TRBD1 agrees at 9 bases. V dropped 5 bases and J dropped 8; count of bases not matched to a gene: 7. This CDR3 spans 15 amino acids. Germline V gives CDR1 MNHNY, CDR2 SVGAGI (reference sequence). The DNA of the CDR3 is TGTGCCAGCAGTACACAAACAGGGGGCGATTCACCCCTCCACTTT. This codes for CASSTQTGGDSPLHF.

CDR3: CASSQAPGKNTGELFF. CDR3 coding DNA: TGTGCCAGCAGCCAAGCCCCGGGTAAGAACACCGGGGAGCTGTTTTTT. The J gene is TRBJ2-2, the V gene TRBV3-1 (or the pseudogene TRBV3-2); D not certain. Germline V lookup: CDR1 LGHDT, CDR2 YNNKEL (reference sequence). CDR3 length: 16 amino acids. V was trimmed by 1 base and J by 1 base, leaving 10 bases between them.

This chain connects TRBV30 to TRBJ2-5; D remains ambiguous. In germline, CDR1 is GTSNPN, CDR2 SVGIG (reference sequence). V was clipped by 3 bases and J by 4 bases, with 6 bases between them. The CDR3 is made up of 11 amino acids. CDR3 bases: TGTGCCTGGAGCTCCGGAGAGACCCAGTACTTC. Translation gives CAWSSGETQYF.

The chain couples TRBV7-9 to TRBJ2-7; TRBD2 matches 8 bases. CDR1 and CDR2 from the germline V gene are SEHNR and FQNEAQ (reference sequence). The CDR3 is 16 residues long. J gave up 3 bases and V 1 base, and 8 bases lay outside the gene matches. In nucleotides, the CDR3 is TGTGCCAGCAGCTTAGGAACAGCGGGAGACTTCTACGAGCAGTACTTC. This gives the protein CASSLGTAGDFYEQYF. Supplemented by reference TRBV7-9 and TRBJ2-7, the full variable domain reads DTGVSQNPRHKITKRGQNVTFRCDPISEHNRLYWYRQTLGQGPEFLTYFQNEAQLEKSRLLSDRFSAERPKGSFSTLEIQRTEQGDSAMYLCASSLGTAGDFYEQYFGPGTRLTVT.

The V gene is TRBV4-2, the J gene TRBJ1-3; TRBD1 matches 8 bases. CDR1 LGHNA and CDR2 YNFKEQ come from the germline V gene. This CDR3 comprises 16 residues. V lost 0 bases and J lost 1; bases outside the gene matches: 2. The CDR3 sequence: CASSQDRTGSGNTIYF. CDR3 in DNA: TGTGCCAGCAGCCAAGATAGGACAGGGTCTGGAAACACCATATATTTT.

The chain links TRBV5-1 to TRBJ1-6, with TRBD1 identical over 7 bases. The CDR3 extends over 17 amino acids. The germline CDR1 and CDR2 sequences are SGHRS and YFSETQ. The ends lost 4 bases at V and 0 bases at J; junction bases unmatched: 7. The CDR3 loop is CASSPNSGGSYNSPLHF. CDR3 DNA sequence: TGCGCCAGCAGCCCAAACTCAGGGGGCTCCTATAATTCACCCCTCCACTTT. Drawing the rest from reference TRBV5-1 and TRBJ1-6, the complete variable domain is KAGVTQTPRYLIKTRGQQVTLSCSPISGHRSVSWYQQTPGQGLQFLFEYFSETQRNKGNFPGRFSGRQFSNSRSEMNVSTLELGDSALYLCASSPNSGGSYNSPLHFGNGTRLTVT.